This T cell receptor (beta chain) was profiled in a study of cytomegalovirus exposure and HLA in healthy donors. At the level of the study: A later analysis reported the same platform for the roughly 120 validation repertoires and the roughly 650 first-cohort repertoires.

Some clones are missing from TCRdb's copy, which holds only in-frame ones; the method was immunoSEQ multiplex PCR. The sample lists nearly 200,000 clones; 70% to 85% were seen once. This clone was seen more than once but under ten times. Its antigen is not identified. The CDR3 is 13 residues long. V lost 5 bases to trimming and J lost 8 bases; unmatched junction nucleotides: 8. From germline, CDR1 is KGHSH and CDR2 LQKENI. General observations from the study: It was reportedly the case that the classifier diagnosed cytomegalovirus status with high specificity and sensitivity.

The rearrangement joins TRBV18 to TRBJ1-2, with 7 bases fitting TRBD1. Sequences were obtained from PBMCs. The TCR was taken from a woman aged 25 to 39 in good health and CMV-seropositive. The CDR3 DNA follows: TGTGCCAGCTCATCCGGACAGGTCGAAGGCTACACCTTC. It is translated as CASSSGQVEGYTF. The complete variable domain, with remaining parts taken from reference TRBV18 and TRBJ1-2, reads NAGVMQNPRHLVRRRGQEARLRCSPMKGHSHVYWYRQLPEEGLKFMVYLQKENIIDESGMPKERFSAEFPKEGPSILRIQQVVRGDSAAYFCASSSGQVEGYTFGSGTRLTVV.